This T cell receptor (beta chain) is from a study of radiotherapy plus CTLA-4 blockade in lung cancer. Clones were sequenced by immunoSEQ multiplex PCR, and TCRdb holds only the in-frame ones, with some missing. The data contain 75,000 to 100,000 clones, under 85% of them seen just once; the ten biggest clones take up around 2.7%. The J segment lost 8 bases and the V segment lost 6 bases, leaving 10 bases of the junction unmatched. The V gene's germline CDR1 is LNHDA and CDR2 SQIVND (reference sequence). The CDR3 has 15 residues. This clone was picked up a small number of times. Material: peripheral blood, obtained from a patient treated with radiotherapy plus ipilimumab. This receptor was identified in a human donor with non-small cell lung cancer who had a partial response to radiotherapy plus ipilimumab. Some clones in this sample may be carry-over from other donors' samples. The chain couples TRBV19 to TRBJ1-4, with TRBD1 matching over 9 bases. The CDR3 reads CASSLGGTGSEKLFF. CDR3 DNA sequence: TGTGCCAGTAGCCTGGGGGGGACAGGGTCGGAAAAACTGTTTTTT.